This T cell receptor (beta chain) was retrieved from a study of blood T cells in healthy people across ages. About the research overall: Template switching retrieved approximately one barcoded beta molecule for each two T cells.

For the second PCR, which ran for 7 to 11 cycles, a sample-barcoded 5' primer and a J-beta primer mix were used. TCRdb passed the 5' RACE reads through MiXCR, listing each CDR3 protein once. The sample yields a few hundred thousand distinct CDR3 sequences, over 25% seen once. The V gene's germline CDR1 is MDHEN and CDR2 SYDVKM. The CDR3 is made up of 14 amino acids. The V gene lost 5 bases and the J gene lost 6 bases, with 16 bases spanning the gap. This clonotype came up a few times. The same sample was also studied in work on T cells of mothers and their children. That paper notes: Samples were obtained from a few healthy Caucasian mothers and their six children.

The TCR was taken from a boy aged 2 to 10 in good health. The rearrangement links TRBV28 to TRBJ1-1; a possible D gene is TRBD1 (6 bases). The sample comprised blood. The DNA of the CDR3 is TGTGCCAGCAGTCCTCGGACAGCCGCCCCTGAAGCTTTCTTT. Its translation is CASSPRTAAPEAFF.